This T cell receptor (beta chain) derives from a study of blood T cell repertoires in COVID-19. Only a few counts were recorded for this clone. This table comes from immunoSEQ multiplex PCR, and its TCRdb copy is limited to in-frame clones, with some not included. The table lists under 200,000 clones, 75% to 90% of them singletons. The clonotype originates from a woman aged 60-75 years who had recovered from COVID-19. The material sequenced was PBMCs or T cells enriched from blood (not recorded which).

CDR3 DNA: TGTGCCAGCAGTTACTCGCAGGCCTATGGCTACACCTTC. Its translation: CASSYSQAYGYTF. This sequence joins TRBV6-5 and TRBJ1-2; D ambiguous. With 0 bases removed from V and 4 bases from J, the gap between germline ends came to 6 bases. The germline V gene encodes CDR1 MNHEY and CDR2 SVGAGI. This CDR3 is 13 amino acids long.